Listed below are T cell receptor beta chains from one sample, sequenced in a study of Ad26.COV2.S vaccination and SARS-CoV-2 variants. Only in-frame clones appear in the TCRdb table, and some are missing; sequencing was by immunoSEQ multiplex PCR. This sample has around 420,000 clones, with 70% to 90% found just once. The sequencing used peripheral blood, collected in a trial of Ad26.COV2.S vaccine versus placebo. Receptor source: a person between 18 and 60 years old who received the Ad26.COV2.S COVID-19 vaccine or a placebo. Both conserved end residues are part of each CDR3. A D gene is named only where the DNA matches it firmly. Expanded clones get a size class; other rows say once, few or many, or leave the size out.

len: 15; j_gene: TRBJ1-2; d_gene: NA; abundance: NA; v_gene: TRBV5-4; CDR3aa: CASSPPPWEDYGYTF; CDR3nt: TGTGCCAGCAGCCCACCCCCCTGGGAGGACTATGGCTACACCTTC
len: 16; j_gene: TRBJ1-1; d_gene: TRBD1; abundance: NA; v_gene: TRBV7-9; CDR3aa: CASSSESGTANTEAFF; CDR3nt: TGTGCCAGCAGCTCAGAAAGCGGGACAGCCAACACTGAAGCTTTCTTT
len: 16; j_gene: TRBJ1-2; d_gene: TRBD1; abundance: NA; v_gene: TRBV4-1; CDR3aa: CASSQGTGLLNYGYTF; CDR3nt: TGCGCCAGCAGCCAAGGGACAGGGCTCCTGAACTATGGCTACACCTTC
len: 14; j_gene: TRBJ2-5; d_gene: NA; abundance: NA; v_gene: TRBV27; CDR3aa: CASSQRQGGGTQYF; CDR3nt: TGTGCCAGCAGTCAACGACAGGGCGGGGGGACCCAGTACTTC
len: 19; j_gene: TRBJ2-1; d_gene: TRBD2; abundance: NA; v_gene: TRBV7-2; CDR3aa: CASSLEALSGGPSYNEQFF; CDR3nt: TGTGCCAGCAGCTTAGAAGCCCTTAGCGGGGGGCCGTCCTACAATGAGCAGTTCTTC
len: 16; j_gene: TRBJ1-2; d_gene: NA; abundance: NA; v_gene: TRBV9; CDR3aa: CASSSSRDGDNYGYTF; CDR3nt: TGTGCCAGCAGCTCAAGCCGGGACGGTGATAACTATGGCTACACCTTC
len: 16; j_gene: TRBJ2-2; d_gene: TRBD2; abundance: few; v_gene: TRBV6-5; CDR3aa: CASSYLLAGNTGELFF; CDR3nt: TGTGCCAGCAGTTACTTGCTAGCGGGGAACACCGGGGAGCTGTTTTTT
len: 16; j_gene: TRBJ2-3; d_gene: TRBD2; abundance: NA; v_gene: TRBV7-8; CDR3aa: CASSSPSGGSTDTQYF; CDR3nt: TGTGCCAGCAGCTCGCCTAGCGGGGGGTCCACAGATACGCAGTATTTT
len: 14; j_gene: TRBJ1-4; d_gene: NA; abundance: NA; v_gene: TRBV27; CDR3aa: CASSSRRDNEKLFF; CDR3nt: TGTGCCAGCAGTAGCAGGAGAGATAATGAAAAACTGTTTTTT
len: 15; j_gene: TRBJ1-5; d_gene: NA; abundance: NA; v_gene: TRBV7-9; CDR3aa: CASSLASGDNQPQHF; CDR3nt: TGTGCCAGCAGCTTAGCGTCGGGGGACAATCAGCCCCAGCATTTT
len: 11; j_gene: TRBJ2-1; d_gene: NA; abundance: NA; v_gene: TRBV25-1; CDR3aa: CASSSGNEQFF; CDR3nt: TGTGCCAGTAGCTCAGGGAATGAGCAGTTCTTC
len: 15; j_gene: TRBJ2-5; d_gene: NA; abundance: once; v_gene: TRBV5-1; CDR3aa: CASSLVQDHQETQYF; CDR3nt: TGCGCCAGCAGCTTGGTGCAGGACCACCAAGAGACCCAGTACTTC
len: 14; j_gene: TRBJ1-1; d_gene: NA; abundance: few; v_gene: TRBV6-6; CDR3aa: CASSYSIRNTEAFF; CDR3nt: TGTGCCAGCAGTTACTCGATCAGAAACACTGAAGCTTTCTTT
len: 16; j_gene: TRBJ1-3; d_gene: NA; abundance: NA; v_gene: TRBV9; CDR3aa: CASSVGLRGTGNTIYF; CDR3nt: TGTGCCAGCAGCGTAGGGCTTCGAGGAACTGGAAACACCATATATTTT
len: 16; j_gene: TRBJ2-2; d_gene: TRBD2; abundance: NA; v_gene: TRBV5-5; CDR3aa: CASNSPTSGNTGELFF; CDR3nt: TGTGCCAGCAACTCCCCGACTAGCGGTAACACCGGGGAGCTGTTTTTT
len: 16; j_gene: TRBJ2-3; d_gene: TRBD2; abundance: NA; v_gene: TRBV5-1; CDR3aa: CASSLVTSGGTDTQYF; CDR3nt: TGCGCCAGCAGCTTGGTGACTAGCGGGGGTACAGATACGCAGTATTTT
len: 17; j_gene: TRBJ1-4; d_gene: TRBD1; abundance: NA; v_gene: TRBV30; CDR3aa: CACATSGQLRSNEKLFF; CDR3nt: TGTGCCTGCGCCACTTCGGGACAGCTTCGCTCTAATGAAAAACTGTTTTTT
len: 14; j_gene: TRBJ2-1; d_gene: NA; abundance: NA; v_gene: TRBV5-1; CDR3aa: CASSQTNRVNEQFF; CDR3nt: TGCGCCAGCAGCCAGACGAACAGGGTCAATGAGCAGTTCTTC
len: 16; j_gene: TRBJ2-5; d_gene: TRBD2; abundance: NA; v_gene: TRBV19; CDR3aa: CASSLTTRGAQGTQYF; CDR3nt: TGTGCCAGTAGTCTCACAACGCGGGGGGCCCAAGGGACCCAGTACTTC
len: 16; j_gene: TRBJ2-3; d_gene: TRBD2; abundance: NA; v_gene: TRBV7-6; CDR3aa: CASSFRLAPGPDTQYF; CDR3nt: TGTGCCAGCAGCTTTCGACTAGCTCCGGGGCCAGATACGCAGTATTTT
len: 16; j_gene: TRBJ2-1; d_gene: TRBD1; abundance: NA; v_gene: TRBV27; CDR3aa: CASSLYRQGAHNEQFF; CDR3nt: TGTGCCAGCAGTTTATACCGGCAGGGGGCTCACAATGAGCAGTTCTTC
len: 16; j_gene: TRBJ1-6; d_gene: NA; abundance: NA; v_gene: TRBV4-2; CDR3aa: CASSQTIRGDPMPLHF; CDR3nt: TGTGCCAGCAGCCAAACCATAAGGGGGGACCCGATGCCCCTCCACTTT
len: 13; j_gene: TRBJ1-2; d_gene: TRBD1; abundance: once; v_gene: TRBV5-1; CDR3aa: CASSPGQGGGYTF; CDR3nt: TGCGCCAGCAGCCCGGGACAGGGTGGGGGCTACACCTTC
len: 14; j_gene: TRBJ2-5; d_gene: TRBD1; abundance: NA; v_gene: TRBV6-2/TRBV6-3; CDR3aa: CASTPDRGQETQYF; CDR3nt: TGTGCCAGCACCCCGGACAGGGGACAAGAGACCCAGTACTTC
len: 11; j_gene: TRBJ1-3; d_gene: NA; abundance: NA; v_gene: TRBV20-1; CDR3aa: CSAKAGNTIYF; CDR3nt: TGCAGTGCTAAGGCTGGAAACACCATATATTTT
len: 17; j_gene: TRBJ2-5; d_gene: TRBD1; abundance: NA; v_gene: TRBV19; CDR3aa: CASSMRSGTGLQETQYF; CDR3nt: TGTGCCAGTAGTATGCGGTCCGGGACAGGTCTACAAGAGACCCAGTACTTC
len: 15; j_gene: TRBJ2-2; d_gene: NA; abundance: NA; v_gene: TRBV7-2; CDR3aa: CASSIGRANTGELFF; CDR3nt: TGTGCCAGCAGCATCGGGAGAGCTAACACCGGGGAGCTGTTTTTT
len: 15; j_gene: TRBJ2-7; d_gene: TRBD2; abundance: NA; v_gene: TRBV5-1; CDR3aa: CASSYPAGGYNEQYF; CDR3nt: TGCGCCAGCAGCTACCCGGCGGGGGGGTATAACGAGCAGTACTTC
len: 15; j_gene: TRBJ2-5; d_gene: TRBD2; abundance: NA; v_gene: TRBV19; CDR3aa: CASTPSGLAEETQYF; CDR3nt: TGTGCCAGTACTCCCTCAGGACTAGCGGAAGAGACCCAGTACTTC
len: 14; j_gene: TRBJ2-2; d_gene: NA; abundance: once; v_gene: TRBV28; CDR3aa: CASKAGTNTGELFF; CDR3nt: TGTGCCAGCAAGGCGGGGACGAACACCGGGGAGCTGTTTTTT
len: 14; j_gene: TRBJ2-7; d_gene: NA; abundance: NA; v_gene: TRBV9; CDR3aa: CASSVDGEPNEQYF; CDR3nt: TGTGCCAGCAGCGTAGATGGGGAACCGAACGAGCAGTACTTC
len: 14; j_gene: TRBJ2-5; d_gene: NA; abundance: NA; v_gene: TRBV5-6; CDR3aa: CASSLAGGGETQYF; CDR3nt: TGTGCCAGCAGCTTGGCCGGAGGGGGAGAGACCCAGTACTTC
len: 15; j_gene: TRBJ2-7; d_gene: NA; abundance: once; v_gene: TRBV11-1; CDR3aa: CASSQDLVSSYEQYF; CDR3nt: TGTGCCAGCAGCCAGGACTTGGTGAGCTCCTACGAGCAGTACTTC
len: 15; j_gene: TRBJ1-5; d_gene: TRBD1; abundance: NA; v_gene: TRBV6-5; CDR3aa: CASRRQGGSNQPQHF; CDR3nt: TGTGCCAGCAGACGACAGGGGGGAAGCAATCAGCCCCAGCATTTT
len: 16; j_gene: TRBJ2-7; d_gene: NA; abundance: NA; v_gene: TRBV3-1/TRBV3-2; CDR3aa: CASSPPGTSYSYEQYF; CDR3nt: TGTGCCAGCAGCCCTCCCGGGACCTCCTACTCCTACGAGCAGTACTTC
len: 14; j_gene: TRBJ1-5; d_gene: NA; abundance: NA; v_gene: TRBV18; CDR3aa: CASSAFGDNQPQHF; CDR3nt: TGTGCCAGCTCGGCCTTCGGGGACAATCAGCCCCAGCATTTT
len: 13; j_gene: TRBJ1-6; d_gene: NA; abundance: NA; v_gene: TRBV6-4; CDR3aa: CASSEGRNSPLHF; CDR3nt: TGTGCCAGCAGTGAGGGCCGTAATTCACCCCTCCACTTT
len: 17; j_gene: TRBJ1-2; d_gene: NA; abundance: NA; v_gene: TRBV14; CDR3aa: CASSQSGGSTAVHGYTF; CDR3nt: TGTGCCAGCAGCCAATCCGGGGGCTCCACTGCCGTCCATGGCTACACCTTC
len: 14; j_gene: TRBJ1-2; d_gene: NA; abundance: NA; v_gene: TRBV30; CDR3aa: CAWSVSRVGDGYTF; CDR3nt: TGTGCCTGGAGTGTATCCAGGGTAGGGGATGGCTACACCTTC
len: 12; j_gene: TRBJ1-2; d_gene: NA; abundance: NA; v_gene: TRBV3-1/TRBV3-2; CDR3aa: CASSQVGYGYTF; CDR3nt: TGTGCCAGCAGCCAAGTTGGGTATGGCTACACCTTC
len: 15; j_gene: TRBJ2-4; d_gene: TRBD2; abundance: NA; v_gene: TRBV5-8; CDR3aa: CASSSSGVAKNIQYF; CDR3nt: TGTGCCAGCAGCTCTAGCGGGGTGGCCAAAAACATTCAGTACTTC
len: 14; j_gene: TRBJ2-2; d_gene: NA; abundance: NA; v_gene: TRBV6-1; CDR3aa: CASSERGDTGELFF; CDR3nt: TGTGCCAGCAGTGAGCGGGGAGACACCGGGGAGCTGTTTTTT
len: 13; j_gene: TRBJ2-1; d_gene: NA; abundance: NA; v_gene: TRBV11-2; CDR3aa: CASSLDNSNEQFF; CDR3nt: TGTGCCAGCAGCTTAGATAACAGCAATGAGCAGTTCTTC
len: 12; j_gene: TRBJ2-1; d_gene: NA; abundance: once; v_gene: TRBV5-1; CDR3aa: CASSVRAGEQFF; CDR3nt: TGCGCCAGCAGTGTGAGAGCGGGTGAGCAGTTCTTC
len: 16; j_gene: TRBJ1-1; d_gene: NA; abundance: few; v_gene: TRBV3-1/TRBV3-2; CDR3aa: CASSQERGLLNTEAFF; CDR3nt: TGTGCCAGCAGCCAAGAAAGGGGCCTGTTGAACACTGAAGCTTTCTTT
len: 13; j_gene: TRBJ1-2; d_gene: NA; abundance: once; v_gene: TRBV18; CDR3aa: CASSPPDLGGYTF; CDR3nt: TGTGCCAGCTCACCACCTGATCTGGGCGGCTACACCTTC
len: 12; j_gene: TRBJ1-2; d_gene: NA; abundance: NA; v_gene: TRBV19; CDR3aa: CASRLGWDGYTF; CDR3nt: TGTGCCAGTCGACTTGGGTGGGATGGCTACACCTTC
len: 14; j_gene: TRBJ1-2; d_gene: TRBD1; abundance: few; v_gene: TRBV30; CDR3aa: CAWSVPGQGYGYTF; CDR3nt: TGTGCCTGGAGTGTACCGGGACAGGGGTATGGCTACACCTTC
len: 16; j_gene: TRBJ2-7; d_gene: NA; abundance: NA; v_gene: TRBV4-1; CDR3aa: CASSQVLDVGVGKQYF; CDR3nt: TGCGCCAGCAGCCAAGTTCTAGATGTAGGGGTAGGTAAGCAGTACTTC
len: 15; j_gene: TRBJ2-3; d_gene: TRBD1; abundance: NA; v_gene: TRBV3-1/TRBV3-2; CDR3aa: CASSRDRVSTDTQYF; CDR3nt: TGTGCCAGCAGCCGAGACAGGGTTAGCACAGATACGCAGTATTTT
len: 15; j_gene: TRBJ2-1; d_gene: TRBD2; abundance: NA; v_gene: TRBV5-6; CDR3aa: CASSLLLAGGGEQFF; CDR3nt: TGTGCCAGCAGCTTGTTACTAGCGGGGGGTGGTGAGCAGTTCTTC
len: 15; j_gene: TRBJ2-7; d_gene: TRBD1; abundance: NA; v_gene: TRBV5-1; CDR3aa: CASSLQGQGTYEQYF; CDR3nt: TGCGCCAGCAGCCTGCAAGGACAGGGGACCTACGAGCAGTACTTC
len: 14; j_gene: TRBJ2-7; d_gene: TRBD1; abundance: NA; v_gene: TRBV6-6; CDR3aa: CASTGGDREGEQYF; CDR3nt: TGTGCCAGCACGGGTGGAGACAGGGAAGGCGAGCAGTACTTC
len: 13; j_gene: TRBJ1-2; d_gene: NA; abundance: NA; v_gene: TRBV2; CDR3aa: CASRDPELGGYTF; CDR3nt: TGTGCCAGCAGGGATCCGGAATTGGGGGGCTACACCTTC
len: 14; j_gene: TRBJ2-7; d_gene: NA; abundance: NA; v_gene: TRBV28; CDR3aa: CASSLTKLGYEQYF; CDR3nt: TGTGCCAGCAGTTTAACAAAACTAGGATACGAGCAGTACTTC
len: 14; j_gene: TRBJ1-2; d_gene: NA; abundance: NA; v_gene: TRBV28; CDR3aa: CASTTYSGVHGYTF; CDR3nt: TGTGCCAGCACCACTTATTCAGGGGTCCATGGCTACACCTTC
len: 15; j_gene: TRBJ1-1; d_gene: NA; abundance: NA; v_gene: TRBV7-2; CDR3aa: CASSLGLARVTEAFF; CDR3nt: TGTGCCAGCAGCTTAGGTTTGGCCAGGGTCACTGAAGCTTTCTTT